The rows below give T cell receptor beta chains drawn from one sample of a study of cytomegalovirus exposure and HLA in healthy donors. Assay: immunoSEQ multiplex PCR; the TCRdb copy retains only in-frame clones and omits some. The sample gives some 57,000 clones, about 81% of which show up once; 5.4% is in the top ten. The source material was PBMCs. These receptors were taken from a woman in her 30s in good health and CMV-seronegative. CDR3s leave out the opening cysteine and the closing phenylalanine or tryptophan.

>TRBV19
ASSIGQGWDTDTQY
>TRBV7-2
ATRWASGTNTGELF
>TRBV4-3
ASSQDGRASADTQY
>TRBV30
AWTGQLNTEAF
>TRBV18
ASSPIQGSSNTEAF
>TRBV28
ASSSNLGLETQY
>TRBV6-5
ASSLRQAQEKLF
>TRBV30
AWDREGYFYEQY
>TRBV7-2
ASSLAVTGERLGYT
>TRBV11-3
ASSTSGRETQY
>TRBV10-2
ASSPSLAGVQETQY
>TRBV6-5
ASRSTGFRGYT
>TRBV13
ASSLGDRALPLH
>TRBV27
ASSLLNGGNYYNEQF
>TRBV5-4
ASSWGGQDTGELF
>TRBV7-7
ASSSHRGLEEAQY
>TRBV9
ASSPTDRAYPTGELF
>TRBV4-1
ASSQRDRGTYEQY
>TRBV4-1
ASSKRQGYTEAF
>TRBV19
ASSPFLKREWDGELF
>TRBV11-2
ASSPGTPNTGELF
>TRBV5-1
ASSLGPVGPYEQY
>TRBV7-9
ASSSGLGGETQY
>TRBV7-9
SSSLGTHSVDEQY
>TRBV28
AVSYGAEQF
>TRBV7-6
ASSWKAGNTGELF
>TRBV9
ASSLDRDTQY
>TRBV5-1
ASSATPGQSSGNTIY
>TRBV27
ASSLRFSYEQY
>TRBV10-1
ASSASGRLYNEQF
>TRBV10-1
ASSWDGTSGRPTSTDTQY
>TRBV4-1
ASSQGLAGVIDTQY
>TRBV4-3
ASSGEDRGGTNYGYT
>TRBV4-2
ASSQDNSGRTYEQF
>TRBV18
ASSPAGDQPQH
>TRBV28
ASSSARSFSTDTQY
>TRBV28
ASSQGLAGANTGELF
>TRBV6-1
ASSVNRGLNYGYT
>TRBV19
ASRYGQGNNQPQH
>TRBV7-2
ASSLGGTGGVAF